This T cell receptor beta chain was captured in a study of T-cell reconstitution after alpha-beta-depleted transplantation in children (dated by TCRdb to 2016 to 2017). Notes on the research overall: The study quantitatively tracked T-cell immune reconstitution after TCRalphabeta/CD19-depleted allogeneic hematopoietic cell transplantation in children using TCR repertoire profiling.

The library was built by means of PCR. The sequencing machine was an Illumina HiSeq 2500. To normalize quantification of the TCRbeta repertoire, the TCR libraries were built with molecular barcoding that relied on unique molecular identifiers. TCRdb itself trimmed the public reads at Q25 with fastp, ran MiXCR and retained productive beta chains. Every distinct CDR3 protein forms one entry, paired with its most common genes and DNA. The sample includes roughly 300,000 distinct CDR3 sequences, with more than 9% observed a single time. The leading ten clones occupy roughly a tenth of the sample. V lost 0 bases and J lost 6 bases; the stretch between them is 9 bases long. Counted from cysteine to phenylalanine, this CDR3 has 13 amino acids. This entry keeps only the CDR3 DNA: 39 bases, framed from base 1. CDR1 and CDR2 (SGHRS, YFSETQ) derive from the germline V gene. Of note for this clonotype: Its antigen is not yet known. No base quality information exists; no much larger clone differs at one position.

The receptor chain draws on TRBV5-1 and TRBJ1-1; no D gene is confidently identified. This clonotype was sampled from a human donor who donated a stem cell graft to a child with SCID. This specimen was PBMCs from the stem cell graft donor, taken from the stem cell graft. The CDR3 reads as follows: CASSLAVDSEAFF. The bases are TGCGCCAGCAGCTTGGCAGTGGACTCTGAAGCTTTCTTT.